Given below is one T cell receptor (beta chain) in context. What it binds is unknown. The data were produced by immunoSEQ multiplex PCR, yet TCRdb's version contains in-frame clones alone and is incomplete. This table holds 250,000 to 400,000 clones, roughly 87% found once. The length of the CDR3 is 16 residues. Germline-derived CDR1 and CDR2 are MNHEY and SVGAGI. The V gene end was trimmed by 2 bases and the J gene end by 4 bases; junction bases not matched to a gene: 7. The data were obtained in a study of cytomegalovirus exposure and HLA in healthy donors. Study summary: The 120 validation repertoires and the 666 first-cohort repertoires shared a platform, a later analysis reported. General study results and limits: Reported results showed that the classifier diagnosed cytomegalovirus status with high specificity and sensitivity.

While the first cohort had fewer than 850 subjects, the donors belonged to the separate validation cohort of 100 to 150 subjects. V usage is TRBV6-5 and J usage is TRBJ2-3; 9 bases line up with TRBD1. The sequencing input was PBMCs. The TCR comes from a man aged 25-45 years in good health and CMV-seronegative. The CDR3 loop reads CASSYRRTGEADTQYF. The CDR3 bases are TGTGCCAGCAGTTACCGCCGGACAGGGGAGGCAGATACGCAGTATTTT.